One and the same sample provided the 9 T cell receptor beta chains below, sequenced in a study of T cell repertoires in cytomegalovirus infection. In TCRdb, the reads were re-called with MiXCR into one record per CDR3 protein. Seen here are 200,000 or so distinct CDR3 sequences, 28% observed once, and the top ten hold about 31%. Sequenced input: PBMCs. Receptors originate from a human donor in good health (CMV status not recorded). Some clones in this sample may be carry-over from other donors' samples.

The chain recombines TRBV20-1 with TRBJ1-4, with 9 positions matching TRBD1. In germline, CDR1 is DFQATT, CDR2 SNEGSKA (reference sequence). The J segment lost 6 bases and the V segment lost 2 bases, leaving 1 base of the junction unmatched. The CDR3 totals 13 residues. The DNA for the CDR3 is TGCAGTGCTAGAAGGGACAGGGATGAAAAACTGTTTTTT. This encodes CSARRDRDEKLFF.

This clonotype has more than one count but fewer than ten. The rearrangement joins TRBV6-1 to TRBJ1-1; D is possibly TRBD1 (6 bases). Germline V lookup: CDR1 MNHNS, CDR2 SASEGT. V was trimmed by 4 bases and J by 4 bases, leaving 10 bases between them. The CDR3 sequence is 13 residues long. CDR3 region: CASSAGQSTEAFF. CDR3 coding DNA: TGTGCCAGCAGTGCCGGACAGAGCACTGAAGCTTTCTTT.

This clonotype was seen more than once but under ten times. The chain joins TRBV6-4 to TRBJ1-2; D possibly corresponds to TRBD1 (6 bases). Germline V CDR1 and CDR2: MRHNA, SNTAGT. This CDR3 is 15 amino acids long. V lost 2 bases, J lost 2 bases, and 12 bases lay in between. The CDR3 DNA reads TGTGCCAGCAGTGACACTGGGACAACGAACTATGGCTACACCTTC. Translation: CASSDTGTTNYGYTF.

The sample holds one count of this clonotype. The junction does not match germline at one end; this may be a read error. The chain has TRBV29-1 and TRBJ2-5; D is uncertain. From germline, CDR1 is SQVTM and CDR2 ANQGSEA. CDR3 length: 9 residues. The CDR3: CSVEESQYF. For the CDR3, the DNA is TGCAGCGTTGAAGAGTCCCAGTACTTC.

This clonotype has more than one count but fewer than ten. J is TRBJ1-2 and V is TRBV6-2 or TRBV6-3, with D unclear. V dropped 3 bases and J dropped 4 bases, with 6 bases sitting between them. The CDR3 loop spans 12 amino acids. The V gene's germline CDR1 is MNHEY and CDR2 SVGEGT. CDR3 nucleotide sequence: TGTGCCAGCAGTTATCAGTTCTATGGCTACACCTTC. Its protein is CASSYQFYGYTF.

The chain has TRBV7-3 and TRBJ1-2; D remains ambiguous. The V end was cut by 1 base, the J end by 2 bases, with 11 bases between. In germline, CDR1 is SGHTA, CDR2 FQGTGA. The CDR3 length is 15 residues. CDR3 nucleotide sequence: TGTGCCAGCAGCTTAAATCCGGGATCAAACTATGGCTACACCTTC. Its translation: CASSLNPGSNYGYTF.

The rearrangement uses TRBV12-5 and TRBJ2-3; 7 nucleotides match TRBD1. CDR1 and CDR2 from the germline V gene are LGHNT and FRNRAP. CDR3 length: 17 residues. The V gene end was trimmed by 0 bases and the J gene end by 2 bases; junction bases not matched to a gene: 8. CDR3 bases: TGTGCTAGTGGTTTGGTAATCAACAGGGGTCTCACAGATACGCAGTATTTT. Amino acid sequence: CASGLVINRGLTDTQYF.

With regard to this clonotype: Possible read error: a much larger clone is one base away. The chain couples TRBV7-2 to TRBJ2-7; D ambiguous. Per the germline V gene, CDR1 is SGHTA and CDR2 is FQGNSA. Trimming left V 11 bases short and J 7 bases short, with 15 bases between. The CDR3 sequence is 11 residues long. The CDR3, as DNA: TGTACCGGCGCAGGAAGGGAAGAGCAGTACTTC. Protein: CTGAGREEQYF.

This clonotype was detected many times. The chain links TRBV15 to TRBJ1-1; D gene uncertain. Germline CDR1 LNHNV, CDR2 YYDKDF (reference sequence). The V end was cut by 0 bases, the J end by 1 base, with 6 bases between. The CDR3 extends over 14 amino acids. The CDR3 DNA follows: TGTGCCACCAGCAGAGATTGGGGGAACACTGAAGCTTTCTTT. It is translated as CATSRDWGNTEAFF.